Listed here are 27 T cell receptor beta chains from one sample, sequenced in a study of blood T cell repertoires in COVID-19. Only in-frame clones appear in the TCRdb table, and some are missing; sequencing was by immunoSEQ multiplex PCR. The sample carries 200,000 to 250,000 clones, approximately 87% recorded once. The specimen sequenced was peripheral blood. These receptors were taken from a man between 60 and 70 years old with acute or convalescent COVID-19.

CDR3 coding DNA: TGTGCCAGCAGCCGGGCACCCCGGGGGGAGACCCAGTACTTC. Residues: CASSRAPRGETQYF. This chain connects TRBV7-2 to TRBJ2-5; TRBD2 is a possible D gene (6 bases). The germline V gene encodes CDR1 SGHTA and CDR2 FQGNSA. V shed 5 bases and J shed 5 bases, with 15 bases lying between them. The CDR3 length is 14 residues.

The rearrangement joins TRBV23-1 to TRBJ1-1; D may be TRBD1 (5 bases). TRBV23-1 is recorded as an ORF, its role being uncertain. Trimming cost V 4 bases and J 3 bases, with 18 bases left between them. The CDR3 runs to 16 residues. The CDR3 spells CASSLSKGRWDTEAFF. The CDR3 DNA is TGCGCCAGCAGTCTGAGTAAGGGGCGTTGGGACACTGAAGCTTTCTTT.

The V gene is TRBV12-3 or TRBV12-4, the J gene TRBJ1-2; D remains ambiguous. V was pared by 5 bases and J by 4 bases, with 8 bases between. The CDR3 runs to 12 residues. The chain's CDR3 is CASSPSGYGYTF. The CDR3 DNA is TGTGCCAGCAGTCCTTCAGGCTATGGCTACACCTTC.

The CDR3 here is CASSIMGSSGANVLTF. CDR3 bases: TGTGCCAGTAGTATTATGGGGAGCTCTGGGGCCAACGTCCTGACTTTC. The chain joins TRBV19 to TRBJ2-6; the D gene is possibly TRBD2 (5 bases). The CDR3 sequence is 16 residues long. The germline gives CDR1 LNHDA, CDR2 SQIVND (reference sequence). V gave up 3 bases and J gave up 0 bases, with 9 bases separating them.

In this sample, this clone turned up once. DNA of the CDR3: TGTGCTAGTGGTTTGGGGGGACAGGGGAACGAGCAGTTCTTC. Its translation: CASGLGGQGNEQFF. This chain joins TRBV12-5 and TRBJ2-1; 10 bases match TRBD1. CDR1 and CDR2 (germline): LGHNT, FRNRAP. V dropped 1 base and J dropped 10; count of bases not matched to a gene: 4. The CDR3 has 14 amino acids.

This chain joins TRBV7-9 and TRBJ2-7; a possible D gene is TRBD1 (6 bases). The V gene's germline CDR1 is SEHNR and CDR2 FQNEAQ (reference sequence). With 3 bases removed from V and 2 bases from J, the gap between germline ends came to 11 bases. The CDR3 consists of 14 residues. CDR3 DNA sequence: TGTGCCAGCAGCTTGGCAGGGGATACCTACGAGCAGTACTTC. Protein product: CASSLAGDTYEQYF. The full variable domain, with the rest looked up from reference TRBV7-9 and TRBJ2-7, is DTGVSQNPRHKITKRGQNVTFRCDPISEHNRLYWYRQTLGQGPEFLTYFQNEAQLEKSRLLSDRFSAERPKGSFSTLEIQRTEQGDSAMYLCASSLAGDTYEQYFGPGTRLTVT.

The rearrangement uses TRBV2 and TRBJ2-2; the match to TRBD2 covers 10 bases. CDR1 and CDR2 from the germline V gene are SNHLY and FYNNEI. CDR3 length: 15 amino acids. Unmatched junction bases numbered 8, after V lost 8 bases and J lost 5 bases. The CDR3 DNA is TGTGCCAGCCGGGGGAGCGGGAGGGCGACCGGGGAGCTGTTTTTT. This encodes CASRGSGRATGELFF.

About this clone itself: This sample also contains other DNA sequences that code for the same CDR3. The chain is built from TRBV6-2 or TRBV6-3 and TRBJ1-2; 8 nucleotides match TRBD1. This CDR3 region has 15 residues. V shed 5 bases, J shed 2 bases, and the junction held 7 bases outside the gene matches. The V gene's germline CDR1 is MNHEY and CDR2 SVGEGT. The CDR3: CASSTSDRGNYGYTF. Here the CDR3 DNA reads TGTGCCAGCAGTACTTCTGACAGGGGCAACTATGGCTACACCTTC.

V and J are TRBV6-1 and TRBJ2-3, with 12 nucleotides matching TRBD2. Germline values: CDR1 MNHNS, CDR2 SASEGT. The CDR3 sequence is 17 residues long. V lost 2 bases, J lost 8 bases, and 11 bases stayed unmatched. The CDR3 spells CASSETGLAGGAGTQYF. CDR3 bases: TGTGCCAGCAGTGAAACTGGCCTAGCGGGAGGGGCGGGTACGCAGTATTTT.

This clone was recorded a few times. This chain connects TRBV6-5 to TRBJ1-5; tentative D call: TRBD1 (5 bases). The CDR3 has 13 residues. The V gene's germline CDR1 is MNHEY and CDR2 SVGAGI. Trimming took 5 bases from V and 5 from J, leaving 10 bases between them. CDR3 DNA sequence: TGTGCCAGCAGTCGAGGGGAGGATCAGCCCCAGCATTTT. It encodes CASSRGEDQPQHF.

The CDR3 nucleotides read TGTGCCAGTAGTACAGACCCCCTCGGGGAAAAACTGTTTTTT. It encodes CASSTDPLGEKLFF. The gene calls are TRBV19 and TRBJ1-4; D uncertain. CDR1 is LNHDA and CDR2 is SQIVND in the germline V gene (reference sequence). This CDR3 region has 14 residues. Trimming stripped 4 bases from V and 8 bases from J, with 14 bases between.

V is TRBV5-1 and J is TRBJ1-3; 8 bases agree with TRBD1. The CDR3 runs 16 residues. J was trimmed by 2 bases and V by 4 bases; bases with no gene match: 8. Germline V CDR1 and CDR2: SGHRS, YFSETQ. CDR3 coding DNA: TGCGCCAGCAGCGCAGCCGGGACAGGCGCTGGAAACACCATATATTTT. Its protein product is CASSAAGTGAGNTIYF.

This clone was found a few times. One end of the junction fails to match germline, which may point to a read error. V and J are TRBV6-6 and TRBJ2-3, with 9 bases lining up with TRBD2. The CDR3 loop spans 16 amino acids. Germline CDR1 is MNHNY and CDR2 is SVGAGI (reference sequence). The CDR3, as DNA: TGTGCCAGCACTTACCCTAGCGGGACTGATCCAGATACGCAGTATTTT. Amino acids: CASTYPSGTDPDTQYF.

This clone was picked up one time. The chain links TRBV7-9 to TRBJ2-1, with 7 bases identical to TRBD2. Germline V CDR1 and CDR2: SEHNR, FQNEAQ (reference sequence). This CDR3 is 17 amino acids long. J was trimmed by 6 bases and V by 2 bases; bases with no gene match: 13. This chain's CDR3 is CASSLIQVQSGGNEQFF. In DNA form, the CDR3 reads TGTGCCAGCAGCTTAATCCAGGTCCAATCGGGGGGCAATGAGCAGTTCTTC.

The genes are TRBV7-9 and TRBJ1-3; 7 bases match TRBD1. This CDR3 comprises 15 residues. The germline V gene has CDR1 SEHNR and CDR2 FQNEAQ (reference sequence). Trimming cost V 3 bases and J 3 bases; bases outside gene matches: 5. The CDR3 coding sequence is TGTGCCAGCAGCTTGCCCACAGGGGTTGGAAACACCATATATTTT. Its translation: CASSLPTGVGNTIYF.

The V call is TRBV7-3, the J call TRBJ2-1; 14 bases agree with TRBD2. This CDR3 is built from 15 residues. The V and J ends lost 5 bases and 9 bases, in that order; junction bases with no gene match: 6. Germline V CDR1 and CDR2: SGHTA, FQGTGA. This CDR3 is CASSRGLAGEVEQFF. The CDR3 nucleotides are TGTGCCAGCAGCCGGGGACTAGCGGGAGAAGTTGAGCAGTTCTTC. The variable domain in full, with the rest retrieved from reference TRBV7-3 and TRBJ2-1, is GAGVSQTPSNKVTEKGKYVELRCDPISGHTALYWYRQSLGQGPEFLIYFQGTGAADDSGLPNDRFFAVRPEGSVSTLKIQRTERGDSAVYLCASSRGLAGEVEQFFGPGTRLTVL.

V gene TRBV4-1 combines with J gene TRBJ1-1; the match to TRBD1 covers 8 bases. CDR1 MGHRA and CDR2 YSYEKL come from the germline V gene. The CDR3 is 17 amino acids. V shed 0 bases, J shed 5 bases, and the junction held 11 bases outside the gene matches. This CDR3 reads CASSQDSGMTGVTEAFF. DNA of the CDR3: TGCGCCAGCAGCCAAGATTCGGGGATGACAGGGGTGACTGAAGCTTTCTTT.

J is TRBJ2-7 and V is TRBV6-5, with a possible D match to TRBD1 (6 bases). Between the trimmed V and J ends, which lost 7 bases and 10 bases, there was a span of 23 bases. CDR3 length equals 14 residues. Germline lookup yields CDR1 MNHEY and CDR2 SVGAGI. Here the CDR3 reads CASTPPGQNRAQYF. The DNA of the CDR3 is TGTGCCAGCACCCCCCCCGGACAGAACAGGGCCCAGTACTTC.

The chain carries TRBV2 and TRBJ1-5; 9 positions agree with TRBD1. J lost 3 bases, V lost 6 bases, and 6 bases had no gene match. Germline CDR1 and CDR2: SNHLY and FYNNEI. CDR3 length: 15 residues. The CDR3 region is CASRETGGVNQPQHF. As DNA, the CDR3 is TGTGCCAGCAGGGAGACAGGGGGTGTCAATCAGCCCCAGCATTTT. Full variable domain (missing parts from reference TRBV2 and TRBJ1-5): EPEVTQTPSHQVTQMGQEVILRCVPISNHLYFYWYRQILGQKVEFLVSFYNNEISEKSEIFDDQFSVERPDGSNFTLKIRSTKLEDSAMYFCASRETGGVNQPQHFGDGTRLSIL.

The chain carries TRBV5-1 and TRBJ1-1; 8 bases map to TRBD1. V dropped 0 bases and J dropped 0; count of bases not matched to a gene: 7. This CDR3 is built from 17 residues. From germline, CDR1 is SGHRS and CDR2 YFSETQ. CDR3 bases: TGCGCCAGCAGCTTGGTGACAGGGGAATTCATGAACACTGAAGCTTTCTTT. Protein sequence: CASSLVTGEFMNTEAFF.

As to this clone: Distinct nucleotide sequences in the sample also encode this CDR3. V usage is TRBV29-1 and J usage is TRBJ1-3; D unresolved. CDR3 length equals 13 residues. The V end lost 4 bases, the J end lost 0 bases, and 7 bases lay between the germline ends. In germline, CDR1 is SQVTM, CDR2 ANQGSEA. The CDR3 DNA is TGCAGCGTTGGGGCAACCTCTGGAAACACCATATATTTT. Its protein product is CSVGATSGNTIYF.

This CDR3 reads CASSQDQPGLEQLVRDTQYF. The CDR3 nucleotides read TGCGCCAGCAGCCAAGATCAACCGGGACTAGAACAGTTGGTACGAGATACGCAGTATTTT. J is TRBJ2-3 and V is TRBV4-1; TRBD2 aligns across 8 bases. CDR1 and CDR2 from the germline V gene are MGHRA and YSYEKL. V lost 0 bases, J lost 5 bases, and 19 bases stayed unmatched. The CDR3 contains 20 residues.

The V gene is TRBV25-1, the J gene TRBJ2-3; no definite D call. With 3 bases removed from V and 3 bases from J, the gap between germline ends came to 10 bases. The length of the CDR3 is 14 residues. Per germline, CDR1 MGHDK and CDR2 SYGVNS. This CDR3 reads CASSDPPLTDTQYF. CDR3 DNA: TGTGCCAGCAGTGACCCCCCCCTTACAGATACGCAGTATTTT.

The chain links TRBV30 to TRBJ1-5, with 9 bases lining up with TRBD1. CDR1 is GTSNPN and CDR2 is SVGIG in the germline V gene (reference sequence). Trimming at V came to 5 bases and at J to 4 bases, leaving 3 bases not matched to a gene. The CDR3 spans 13 residues. The CDR3 region is CAWGQGPNQPQHF. CDR3 bases: TGTGCCTGGGGACAGGGGCCGAATCAGCCCCAGCATTTT.

V gene TRBV9 combines with J gene TRBJ1-2; 9 nucleotides align to TRBD1. Losses at the gene ends were 4 bases for V and 6 bases for J; bases not matched to a gene: 7. Germline V gene sequence: CDR1 SGDLS, CDR2 YYNGEE. This CDR3 has 14 residues. CDR3 sequence reads: CASSPFTGGDGYTF. For the CDR3, the DNA is TGTGCCAGCAGCCCCTTTACAGGGGGCGATGGCTACACCTTC.

The chain employs TRBV11-1 and TRBJ2-7; D possibly corresponds to TRBD2 (5 bases). V shed 3 bases and J shed 7 bases, with 16 bases lying between them. The germline CDR1 and CDR2 sequences are SGHAT and FQDESV (reference sequence). The CDR3 runs 14 residues. The CDR3 DNA reads TGTGCCAGCAGCTTCGGTCTGTCCACGGGGGAGCAGTACTTC. Encoded protein: CASSFGLSTGEQYF.

V and J are TRBV19 and TRBJ2-2, with 13 bases lining up with TRBD2. V lost 0 bases, J lost 6 bases, and 4 bases stayed unmatched. The CDR3 runs 17 residues. Germline loops: CDR1 LNHDA, CDR2 SQIVND (reference sequence). The CDR3 DNA is TGTGCCAGTAGTATAGATCCACTAGCGGGAGGGGCCGGGGAGCTGTTTTTT. This codes for CASSIDPLAGGAGELFF.